This T cell receptor beta chain was observed in a study of PD-L1 blockade in urothelial cancer. Study context: From 2014, patients received atezolizumab, given as 1,200 mg intravenously every 3 weeks. Across blood samples, T cells had a median count of roughly 140,000. Blood was subjected to analysis at 3 weeks (second dose) and 6 weeks following treatment start.

Time point specified: pretreatment peripheral blood. This CDR3 spans 16 amino acids. The trim removed 3 bases at V and 5 bases at J, leaving 10 bases unmatched. The germline gives CDR1 LNHNV, CDR2 YYDKDF (reference sequence). Synthetically made TCR analog templates were put into each PCR as spikes. The protocol was immunoSEQ multiplex PCR, while the TCRdb copy is restricted to in-frame clones and leaves out a portion. The table records approximately 100,000 clones, roughly 90% of them present only once. Sample: PBMCs, taken around atezolizumab (anti-PD-L1) treatment. The receptor was derived from a woman aged 80 or over with urothelial cancer. The gene calls are TRBV15 and TRBJ2-3; 8 nucleotides line up with TRBD2. The DNA of the CDR3 is TGTGCCACCAGCAGGGCTGGGGCGGGAGGTGAAGATACGCAGTATTTT. Amino acids: CATSRAGAGGEDTQYF.